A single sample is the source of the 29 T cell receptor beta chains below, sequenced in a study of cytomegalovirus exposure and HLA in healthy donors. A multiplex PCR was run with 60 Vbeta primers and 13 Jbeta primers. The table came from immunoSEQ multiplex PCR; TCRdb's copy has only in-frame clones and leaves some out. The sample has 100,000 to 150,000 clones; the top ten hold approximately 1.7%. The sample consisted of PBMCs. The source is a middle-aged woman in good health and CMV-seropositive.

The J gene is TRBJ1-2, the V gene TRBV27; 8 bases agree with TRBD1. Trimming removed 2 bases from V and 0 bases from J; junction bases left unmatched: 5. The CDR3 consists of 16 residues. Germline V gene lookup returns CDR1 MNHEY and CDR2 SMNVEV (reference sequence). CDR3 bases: TGTGCCAGCAGTTTAGGACAGGGAATGGCTAACTATGGCTACACCTTC. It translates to CASSLGQGMANYGYTF.

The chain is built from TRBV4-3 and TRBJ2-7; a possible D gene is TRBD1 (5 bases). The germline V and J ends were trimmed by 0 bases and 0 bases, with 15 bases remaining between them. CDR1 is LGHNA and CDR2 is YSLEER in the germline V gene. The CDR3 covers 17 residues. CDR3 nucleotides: TGCGCCAGCAGCCAAGATAAAAAGGGGCCGAGCTCCTACGAGCAGTACTTC. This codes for CASSQDKKGPSSYEQYF.

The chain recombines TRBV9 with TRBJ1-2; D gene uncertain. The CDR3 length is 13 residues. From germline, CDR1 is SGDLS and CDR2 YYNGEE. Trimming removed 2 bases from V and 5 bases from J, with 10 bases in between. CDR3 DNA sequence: TGTGCCAGCAGCGTTACAACATCTTATGGCTACACCTTC. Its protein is CASSVTTSYGYTF.

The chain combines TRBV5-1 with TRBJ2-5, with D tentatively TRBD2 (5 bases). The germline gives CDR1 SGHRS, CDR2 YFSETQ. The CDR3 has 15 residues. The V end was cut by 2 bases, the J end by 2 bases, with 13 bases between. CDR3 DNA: TGCGCCAGCAGCTTCGTTCCGGGGTCGCAAGAGACCCAGTACTTC. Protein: CASSFVPGSQETQYF.

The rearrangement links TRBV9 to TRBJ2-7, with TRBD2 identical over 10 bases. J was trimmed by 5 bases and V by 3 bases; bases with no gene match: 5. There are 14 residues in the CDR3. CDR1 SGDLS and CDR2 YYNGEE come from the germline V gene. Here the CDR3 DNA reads TGTGCCAGCAGCGCTCCCGGGACTAGCGACGAGCAGTACTTC. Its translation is CASSAPGTSDEQYF.

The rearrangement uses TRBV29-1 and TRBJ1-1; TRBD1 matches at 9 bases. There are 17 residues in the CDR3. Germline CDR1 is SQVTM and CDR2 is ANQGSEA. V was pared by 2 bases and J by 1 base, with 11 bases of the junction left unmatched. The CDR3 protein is CSVELQGAFYRNTEAFF. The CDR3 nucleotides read TGCAGCGTTGAACTACAGGGGGCCTTTTATAGGAACACTGAAGCTTTCTTT.

In DNA, the CDR3 is TGCAGCGCCCTAGCGGGGTACTACAATGAGCAGTTCTTC. Translated: CSALAGYYNEQFF. The chain couples TRBV29-1 to TRBJ2-1, with TRBD2 matching over 9 bases. Trimming removed 7 bases from V and 3 bases from J; junction bases left unmatched: 4. The CDR3 contains 13 residues. The germline CDR1 and CDR2 sequences are SQVTM and ANQGSEA.

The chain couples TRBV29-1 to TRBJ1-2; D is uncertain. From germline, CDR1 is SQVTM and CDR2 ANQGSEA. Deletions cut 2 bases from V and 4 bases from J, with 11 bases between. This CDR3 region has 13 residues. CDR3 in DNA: TGCAGCGTTGAATCCAGGCGCTCCTATGGCTACACCTTC. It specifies CSVESRRSYGYTF.

The CDR3 protein is CACLGQVSSEQYF. CDR3 bases: TGTGCCTGCCTAGGACAGGTCAGCTCCGAGCAGTACTTC. The gene calls are TRBV28 and TRBJ2-5, with 7 bases fitting TRBD1. TRBJ2-7 explains the end of the DNA better; the J call may be wrong. Germline assignment: CDR1 MDHEN and CDR2 SYDVKM. The length of the CDR3 is 13 residues.

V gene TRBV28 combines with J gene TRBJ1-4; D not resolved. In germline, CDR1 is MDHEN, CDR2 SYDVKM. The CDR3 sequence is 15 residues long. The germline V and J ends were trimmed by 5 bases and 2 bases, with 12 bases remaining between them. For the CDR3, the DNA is TGTGCCAGCAGTAGCCTCCGGTGGACTAATGAAAAACTGTTTTTT. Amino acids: CASSSLRWTNEKLFF.

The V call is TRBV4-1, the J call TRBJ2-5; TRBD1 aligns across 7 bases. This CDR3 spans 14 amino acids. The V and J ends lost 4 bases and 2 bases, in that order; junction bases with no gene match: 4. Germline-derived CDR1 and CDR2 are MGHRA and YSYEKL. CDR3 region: CASSRGQLQETQYF. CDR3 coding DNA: TGCGCCAGCAGCCGGGGACAGCTTCAAGAGACCCAGTACTTC.

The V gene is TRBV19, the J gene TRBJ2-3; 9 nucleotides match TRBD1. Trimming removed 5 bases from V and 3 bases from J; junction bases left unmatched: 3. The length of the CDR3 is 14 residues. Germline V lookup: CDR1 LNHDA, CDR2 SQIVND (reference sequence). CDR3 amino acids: CASSVDRGTDTQYF. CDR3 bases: TGTGCCAGTAGTGTGGACAGGGGAACAGATACGCAGTATTTT.

The DNA for the CDR3 is TGCAGTGCGAGCGGGGTCTACGAGCAGTACTTC. Amino acid sequence: CSASGVYEQYF. The chain uses TRBV20-1 and TRBJ2-5; 7 bases match TRBD2. The end of the DNA aligns better with TRBJ2-7, so the J call may be wrong. Germline V lookup: CDR1 DFQATT, CDR2 SNEGSKA (reference sequence). The CDR3 is made up of 11 amino acids.

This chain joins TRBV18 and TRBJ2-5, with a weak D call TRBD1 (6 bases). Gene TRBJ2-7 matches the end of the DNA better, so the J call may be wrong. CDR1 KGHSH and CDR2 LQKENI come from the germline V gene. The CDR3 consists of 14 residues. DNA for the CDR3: TGTGCCAGCTCCCCGAGGGGGAGCCTTAACGAGCAGTACTTC. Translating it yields CASSPRGSLNEQYF.

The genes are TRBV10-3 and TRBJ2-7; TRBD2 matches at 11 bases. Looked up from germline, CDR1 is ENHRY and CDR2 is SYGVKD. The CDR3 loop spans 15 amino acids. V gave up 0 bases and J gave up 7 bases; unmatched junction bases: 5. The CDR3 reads CAISESSSGRSEQYF. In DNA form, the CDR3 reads TGTGCCATCAGTGAGTCATCTAGCGGGAGGTCAGAGCAGTACTTC.

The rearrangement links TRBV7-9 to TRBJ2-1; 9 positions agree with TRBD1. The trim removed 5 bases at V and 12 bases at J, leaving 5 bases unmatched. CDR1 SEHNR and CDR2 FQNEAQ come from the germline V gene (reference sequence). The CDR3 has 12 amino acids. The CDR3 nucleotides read TGTGCCAGCAGCCCACCGGACAGGGGGCAGTTCTTC. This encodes CASSPPDRGQFF.

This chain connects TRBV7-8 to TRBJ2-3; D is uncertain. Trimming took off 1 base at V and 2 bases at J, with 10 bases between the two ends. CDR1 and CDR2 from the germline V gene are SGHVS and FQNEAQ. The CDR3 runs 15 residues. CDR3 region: CASSLVPTTTDTQYF. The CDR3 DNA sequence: TGTGCCAGCAGCTTAGTCCCTACCACCACAGATACGCAGTATTTT.

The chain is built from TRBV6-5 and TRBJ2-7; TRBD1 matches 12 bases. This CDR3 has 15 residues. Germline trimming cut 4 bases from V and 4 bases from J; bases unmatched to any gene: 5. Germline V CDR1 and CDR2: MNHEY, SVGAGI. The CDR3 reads CASSSSGQGAYEQYF. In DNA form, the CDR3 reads TGTGCCAGCAGTTCCTCGGGACAGGGGGCTTACGAGCAGTACTTC.

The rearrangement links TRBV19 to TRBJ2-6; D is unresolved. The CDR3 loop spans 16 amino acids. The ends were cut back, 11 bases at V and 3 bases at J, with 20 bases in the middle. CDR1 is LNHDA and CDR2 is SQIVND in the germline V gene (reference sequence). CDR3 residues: CASSRMSTSGANVLTF. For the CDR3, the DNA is TGTGCCTCTTCGAGAATGAGTACGAGTGGGGCCAACGTCCTGACTTTC.

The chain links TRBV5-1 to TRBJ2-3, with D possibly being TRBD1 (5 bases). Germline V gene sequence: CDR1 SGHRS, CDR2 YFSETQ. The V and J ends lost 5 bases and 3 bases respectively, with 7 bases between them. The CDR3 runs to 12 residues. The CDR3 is CASSSGTDTQYF. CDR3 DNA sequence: TGCGCCAGCAGTTCAGGGACAGATACGCAGTATTTT.

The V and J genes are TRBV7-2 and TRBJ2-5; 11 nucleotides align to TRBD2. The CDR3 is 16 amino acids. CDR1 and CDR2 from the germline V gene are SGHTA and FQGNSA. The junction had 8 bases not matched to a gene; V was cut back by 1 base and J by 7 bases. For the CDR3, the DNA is TGTGCCAGCAGCTTAGTGAGTGGGCTAGCGGGAGGGACCCAGTACTTC. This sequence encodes CASSLVSGLAGGTQYF. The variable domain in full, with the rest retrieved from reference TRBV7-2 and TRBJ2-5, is GAGVSQSPSNKVTEKGKDVELRCDPISGHTALYWYRQSLGQGLEFLIYFQGNSAPDKSGLPSDRFSAERTGGSVSTLTIQRTQQEDSAVYLCASSLVSGLAGGTQYFGPGTRLLVL.

The CDR3 sequence: CASSLERFGRGGTDEQYF. The CDR3 DNA follows: TGCGCCAGCAGCTTGGAACGGTTTGGGCGGGGGGGGACCGACGAGCAGTACTTC. The chain recombines TRBV5-1 with TRBJ2-7, with 9 nucleotides matching TRBD2. Germline CDR1 is SGHRS and CDR2 is YFSETQ. Trimming at V came to 0 bases and at J to 5 bases, leaving 15 bases not matched to a gene. The CDR3 spans 18 residues.

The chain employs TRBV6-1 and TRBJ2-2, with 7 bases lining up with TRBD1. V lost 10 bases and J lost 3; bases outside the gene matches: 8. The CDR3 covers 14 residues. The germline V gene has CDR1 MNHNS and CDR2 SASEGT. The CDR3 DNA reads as TGTGCCACAACGTTCGGGACAGACACCGGGGAGCTGTTTTTT. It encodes CATTFGTDTGELFF.

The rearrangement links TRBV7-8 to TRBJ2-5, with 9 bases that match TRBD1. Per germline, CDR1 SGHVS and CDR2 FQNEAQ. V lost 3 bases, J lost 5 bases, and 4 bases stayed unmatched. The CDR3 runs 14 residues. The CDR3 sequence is CASSFEDRGETQYF. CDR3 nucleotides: TGTGCCAGCAGCTTCGAGGACAGGGGCGAGACCCAGTACTTC.

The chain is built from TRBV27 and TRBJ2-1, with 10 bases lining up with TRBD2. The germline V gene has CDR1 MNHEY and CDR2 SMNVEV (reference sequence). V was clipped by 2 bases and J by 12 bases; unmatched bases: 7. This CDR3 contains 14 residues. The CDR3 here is CASSLGIAGGMQFF. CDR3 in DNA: TGTGCCAGCAGTTTAGGGATAGCGGGAGGTATGCAGTTCTTC.

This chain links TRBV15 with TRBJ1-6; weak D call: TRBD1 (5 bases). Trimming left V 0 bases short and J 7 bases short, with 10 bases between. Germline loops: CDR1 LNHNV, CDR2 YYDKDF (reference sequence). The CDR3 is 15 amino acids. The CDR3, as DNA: TGTGCCACCAGCAGAGAGGCAGGGAACAATTCACCCCTCCACTTT. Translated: CATSREAGNNSPLHF.

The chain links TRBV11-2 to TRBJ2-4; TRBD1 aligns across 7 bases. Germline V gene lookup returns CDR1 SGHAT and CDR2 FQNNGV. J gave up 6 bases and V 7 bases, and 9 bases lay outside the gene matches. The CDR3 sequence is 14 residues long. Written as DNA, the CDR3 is TGTGCCAGCACCCGAATGAACAGGGGAAACATTCAGTACTTC. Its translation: CASTRMNRGNIQYF.

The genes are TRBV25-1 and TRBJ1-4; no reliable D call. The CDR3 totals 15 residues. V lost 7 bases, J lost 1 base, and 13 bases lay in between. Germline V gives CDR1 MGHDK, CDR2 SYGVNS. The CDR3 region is CASTGSGLTNEKLFF. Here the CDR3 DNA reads TGTGCCAGCACAGGAAGCGGCCTAACTAATGAAAAACTGTTTTTT.

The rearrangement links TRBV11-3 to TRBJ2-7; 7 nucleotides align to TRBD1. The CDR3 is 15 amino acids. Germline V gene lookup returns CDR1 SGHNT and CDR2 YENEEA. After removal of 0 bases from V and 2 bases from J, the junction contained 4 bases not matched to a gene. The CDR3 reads CASSLETGQTYEQYF. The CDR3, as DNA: TGTGCCAGCAGCTTAGAAACGGGACAGACCTACGAGCAGTACTTC.